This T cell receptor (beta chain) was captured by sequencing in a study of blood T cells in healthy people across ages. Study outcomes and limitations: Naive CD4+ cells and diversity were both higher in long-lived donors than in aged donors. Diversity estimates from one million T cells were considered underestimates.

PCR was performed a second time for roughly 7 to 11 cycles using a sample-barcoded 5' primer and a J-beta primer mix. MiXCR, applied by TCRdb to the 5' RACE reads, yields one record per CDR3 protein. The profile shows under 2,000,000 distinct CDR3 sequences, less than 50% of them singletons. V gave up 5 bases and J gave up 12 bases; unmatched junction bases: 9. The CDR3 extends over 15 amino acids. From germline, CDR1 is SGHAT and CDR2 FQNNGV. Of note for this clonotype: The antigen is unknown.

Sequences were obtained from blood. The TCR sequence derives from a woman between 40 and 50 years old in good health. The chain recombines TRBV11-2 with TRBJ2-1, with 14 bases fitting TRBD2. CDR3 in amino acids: CASSLPGLAGDVQFF. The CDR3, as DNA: TGTGCCAGCAGCCTCCCGGGACTAGCGGGGGATGTGCAGTTCTTC. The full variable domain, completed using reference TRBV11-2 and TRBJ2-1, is EAGVAQSPRYKIIEKRQSVAFWCNPISGHATLYWYQQILGQGPKLLIQFQNNGVVDDSQLPKDRFSAERLKGVDSTLKIQPAKLEDSAVYLCASSLPGLAGDVQFFGPGTRLTVL.